The clone carrying this TCR beta chain occurred a few times. What it recognizes is unknown. Each CDR3 protein gets one entry after TCRdb re-called the PCR reads with MiXCR. The data contain 400,000 to 600,000 distinct CDR3 sequences, 20% to 25% of them singletons. The sample belongs to a study of molecular identifiers for immune sequencing clone quantification. Study results and limitations: Clones above 20 RNA copies held over 99% of effector molecules, under 1% in naive cells.

With 2 bases clipped from V and 7 bases from J, the junction kept 7 bases outside the gene matches. The CDR3 runs 14 residues. Germline-derived CDR1 and CDR2 are MDHEN and SYDVKM. The sequence was obtained from a human donor in good health. Some libraries in this study had Jurkat cell RNA spiked in. The sample was naive CD8+ T cells from blood, with Jurkat cell RNA spiked in. Subset defined: FACS-sorted CD8+CD4-CCR7+CD45RA+ naive T cells. The gene calls are TRBV28 and TRBJ1-1, with TRBD1 matching 7 bases. The CDR3 nucleotides are TGTGCCAGCAGTTTAACCCTGACAGGGAATGAAGCTTTCTTT. Protein: CASSLTLTGNEAFF.